Listed below are T cell receptor beta chains from one sample, sequenced in a study of shared clonotypes between healthy human individuals. Method: immunoSEQ multiplex PCR; TCRdb's copy keeps in-frame clones and lacks some. Of approximately 2,300,000 clones listed, approximately 90% are singletons. The material sequenced was naive CD4+ T cells from PBMCs. The receptors derive from a man aged 18 to 29 in good health. Some clones in this sample may be carry-over from other donors' samples. CDR3s include the opening cysteine and the closing phenylalanine or tryptophan. The D gene is left open where the match is weak. Size is omitted from some rows. Given values are once, few, many or a class for expanded clones.

TGTGCCAGCAGCATGGGACAGGTGCCCTACGAGCAGTACTTC CASSMGQVPYEQYF TRBD1 TRBJ2-7 NA TRBV7-3
TGTGCCAGCTATCCGGGACAGGGGGTTTCCTACAATGAGCAGTTCTTC CASYPGQGVSYNEQFF TRBD1 TRBJ2-1 NA TRBV2
TGCAGCGTTGTGAGGGGGAACTCCTACGAGCAGTACTTC CSVVRGNSYEQYF NA TRBJ2-7 NA TRBV29-1
TGTGCCATCGGTGGTCCAAACACAGATACGCAGTATTTT CAIGGPNTDTQYF NA TRBJ2-3 once TRBV10-3
TGTGCCTGGAGTTCCCCCGACAGATATAATTCACCCCTCCACTTT CAWSSPDRYNSPLHF NA TRBJ1-6 NA TRBV30
TGTGCCAGCAGTTACCGGCTGGGCACTGAAGCTTTCTTT CASSYRLGTEAFF NA TRBJ1-1 NA TRBV6-5
TGTGCCAGCAGCGTAGTGGCGGGAGTGTTTGGTGAGCAGTTCTTC CASSVVAGVFGEQFF TRBD2 TRBJ2-1 NA TRBV9
TGCAGCGTGGAACTAGCGGAATCCTACGAGCAGTACTTC CSVELAESYEQYF TRBD2 TRBJ2-7 NA TRBV29-1
TGTGCCAGCAGCCCACCCGGGGGGGGAGGCACAGATACGCAGTATTTT CASSPPGGGGTDTQYF TRBD2 TRBJ2-3 NA TRBV9
TGTGCCAGCAGTACTCAGGGGGCGCCGGGGAAGCAGCCCCAGCATTTT CASSTQGAPGKQPQHF TRBD1 TRBJ1-5 NA TRBV27
TGTGCCAGCAGCGCGGCATGGGGGGGTCAGTATGGCTACACCTTC CASSAAWGGQYGYTF NA TRBJ1-2 NA TRBV9
TGCGCCAGCAGCTCCGAGAACACCGGGGAGCTGTTTTTT CASSSENTGELFF NA TRBJ2-2 NA TRBV5-1
TGTGCCAGCAGTGAAGGGGTTAGCGGGATTTGGCAGTACTTC CASSEGVSGIWQYF TRBD2 TRBJ2-7 NA TRBV25-1
TGTGCCAGCAGCCCCCGACAGAGGTCCATATATTTT CASSPRQRSIYF NA TRBJ1-3 NA TRBV7-9
TGTGCCAGCAGTTCCGGGACAGCCAACACCGGGGAGCTGTTTTTT CASSSGTANTGELFF TRBD1 TRBJ2-2 NA TRBV27
TGTGCCAGCAGTAACAGGGTAAATTGGGGCTCCTACGAGCAGTACTTC CASSNRVNWGSYEQYF NA TRBJ2-7 NA TRBV5-8
TGTGCCATCAGTGAGTCGAGCAGGCCCTTGGGCGCCGGGGAGCTGTTTTTT CAISESSRPLGAGELFF NA TRBJ2-2 NA TRBV10-3